This TCR beta chain was documented in a study of T cells in Graves' hyperthyroidism and ophthalmopathy. From RNA transcripts, TCR beta CDR3 regions were amplified. HTBI primers were used for first-round RT-PCR of the TCR CDR3. Each CDR3 protein gets one entry after TCRdb re-called the multiplex PCR reads with MiXCR. The top ten clones hold 8.9% of a sample with hundreds of thousands of distinct CDR3 sequences, 38% of them seen once. In the case of this clonotype: Antigen unknown.

Findings of the study overall: For ophthalmopathy, model prediction preceded onset by a median 6.5 months. Blood shared most expanded thyroid clonotypes above 0.001.

Input material: blood. The sequence was collected from a man between 18 and 35 years old with Graves' hyperthyroidism.

The CDR3 loop is CASSLTREQPQHF. The CDR3 DNA reads as TGTGCCAGCAGTTTAACCAGGGAACAGCCCCAGCATTTT. V and J are TRBV12-3 or TRBV12-4 and TRBJ1-5; weak D call: TRBD1 (5 bases). Between the trimmed V and J ends, which lost 2 bases and 7 bases, there was a span of 9 bases. This CDR3 spans 13 amino acids.